The 32 T cell receptor beta chains given below trace back to one sample, sequenced in a study of human T cells and chemical hapten exposure. This sample's time point: patch test 1, 2 weeks after DPC sensitization. Specified treatment: therapeutic diphenylcyclopropenone sensitization with weekly scalp DPC. From the RACE reads, TCRdb called clonotypes with MiXCR, one entry per CDR3 protein. The data contain some 340,000 distinct CDR3 sequences, under 9% of them singletons. The sample consisted of whole blood, taken in connection with sensitization to the hapten diphenylcyclopropenone (DPC). The receptors stem from a young woman with alopecia areata. Some clones in this sample may be carry-over from other donors' samples.

This clonotype turned up a few times. The rearrangement uses TRBV6-2 or TRBV6-3 and TRBJ2-1; 7 bases are shared with TRBD2. V lost 7 bases to trimming and J lost 0 bases; unmatched junction nucleotides: 6. Germline V lookup: CDR1 MNHEY, CDR2 SVGEGT. The CDR3 runs 15 residues. The CDR3 coding sequence is TGTGCCAGCATCCCTGGGACTAACTCCTACAATGAGCAGTTCTTC. Encoded protein: CASIPGTNSYNEQFF.

In this sample, this clonotype turned up a few times. The chain combines TRBV10-3 with TRBJ2-5; D uncertain. The V and J ends lost 0 bases and 5 bases respectively, with 4 bases between them. Per germline, CDR1 ENHRY and CDR2 SYGVKD. CDR3 length: 12 residues. CDR3 nucleotides: TGTGCCATCAGTGAGTCGATCGAGACCCAGTACTTC. The encoded protein is CAISESIETQYF.

CDR3 sequence (DNA): TGTGCCAGCAGTTTATCGGGACTAGCTCCAGAGACCCAGTACTTC. Protein product: CASSLSGLAPETQYF. V usage is TRBV27 and J usage is TRBJ2-5, with TRBD2 matching over 9 bases. V was clipped by 0 bases and J by 4 bases; unmatched bases: 3. The CDR3 consists of 15 residues. Germline V gives CDR1 MNHEY, CDR2 SMNVEV (reference sequence).

In this sample, this clonotype turned up a few times. V gene TRBV4-3 combines with J gene TRBJ1-1; a weak D match, TRBD1 (6 bases). The germline CDR1 and CDR2 sequences are LGHNA and YSLEER. The CDR3 runs 17 residues. V was pared by 0 bases and J by 3 bases, with 17 bases between. The CDR3 protein is CASSQDIPGAMDTEAFF. The DNA of the CDR3 is TGCGCCAGCAGCCAAGATATTCCGGGGGCGATGGACACTGAAGCTTTCTTT.

V gene TRBV7-9 combines with J gene TRBJ1-2; D call uncertain. V was clipped by 3 bases and J by 4 bases, with 12 bases between them. The CDR3 length is 14 residues. CDR1 SEHNR and CDR2 FQNEAQ come from the germline V gene (reference sequence). The CDR3 DNA is TGTGCCAGCAGCTTTAGGGAGGAAGCCTATGGCTACACCTTC. Translation gives CASSFREEAYGYTF.

This chain links TRBV12-3 or TRBV12-4 with TRBJ1-1, with TRBD1 as a possible D gene (6 bases). The CDR3 has 17 residues. The V end was cut by 6 bases, the J end by 0 bases, with 20 bases between. DNA of the CDR3: TGTGCCAGCAGACCCCCCGGGGGGGCTTTCATGAACACTGAAGCTTTCTTT. Its translation is CASRPPGGAFMNTEAFF.

V usage is TRBV5-1 and J usage is TRBJ2-2; D uncertain. The CDR3 is made up of 17 amino acids. Trimming took off 0 bases at V and 0 bases at J, with 12 bases between the two ends. Per the germline V gene, CDR1 is SGHRS and CDR2 is YFSETQ. CDR3 DNA sequence: TGCGCCAGCAGCTTGGGCCCCCCGGTCGCGAACACCGGGGAGCTGTTTTTT. Translating it yields CASSLGPPVANTGELFF.

The V and J genes are TRBV4-3 and TRBJ1-2; TRBD1 aligns across 9 bases. Germline CDR1 LGHNA, CDR2 YSLEER. This CDR3 region has 14 residues. V lost 1 base to trimming and J lost 6 bases; unmatched junction nucleotides: 3. CDR3 coding DNA: TGCGCCAGCAGCCAAGGTACAGGGGGCGATGGCTACACCTTC. This gives the protein CASSQGTGGDGYTF.

This clonotype was seen a handful of times. The rearrangement links TRBV29-1 to TRBJ1-1, with D hard to call. V was trimmed by 1 base and J by 5 bases, leaving 5 bases between them. Germline V gene data show CDR1 as SQVTM and CDR2 as ANQGSEA. The CDR3 is 11 residues long. As DNA, the CDR3 is TGCAGCGTTGAAGGGGGAACTGAAGCTTTCTTT. Translating it yields CSVEGGTEAFF.

The V gene is TRBV14, the J gene TRBJ2-3; the D gene is possibly TRBD1 (5 bases). The CDR3 is 13 residues long. Per germline, CDR1 SGHDN and CDR2 FVKESK. V gave up 4 bases and J gave up 7 bases, with 12 bases separating them. CDR3 amino acids: CASSRGPGYTQYF. CDR3 DNA sequence: TGTGCCAGCAGCCGGGGCCCGGGTTATACGCAGTATTTT.

This clonotype has more than one count but fewer than ten. V and J are TRBV6-1 and TRBJ1-2; D remains unclear. CDR3 length: 14 amino acids. The germline V and J ends were trimmed by 6 bases and 3 bases, with 14 bases remaining between them. Germline V lookup: CDR1 MNHNS, CDR2 SASEGT. CDR3 DNA sequence: TGTGCCAGCAGCCCAAATCTTAGGGACTATGGCTACACCTTC. This translates into CASSPNLRDYGYTF.

This clonotype has a handful of counts. CDR3 nucleotides: TGTGCCAGCAGCAATAATAGGTTAGACCGGGCCCAAAGTTCACCCCTCCACTTT. Residues: CASSNNRLDRAQSSPLHF. The V and J genes are TRBV6-6 and TRBJ1-6, with D uncertain. The CDR3 has 18 amino acids. Germline V gene data show CDR1 as MNHNY and CDR2 as SVGAGI (reference sequence). Trimming shortened V by 6 bases and J by 9 bases, and 27 bases separated the two germline ends.

The chain has TRBV2 and TRBJ2-3; a weak D match, TRBD2 (5 bases). The CDR3 length is 16 residues. Germline values: CDR1 SNHLY, CDR2 FYNNEI. V lost 3 bases, J lost 0 bases, and 13 bases lay in between. The CDR3 DNA is TGTGCCAGCAGTGATCTAGCAGACTTAAGCACAGATACGCAGTATTTT. It codes for CASSDLADLSTDTQYF.

Ten or more counts support this clonotype. The rearrangement links TRBV6-5 to TRBJ1-1; 8 bases fit TRBD1. CDR1 and CDR2 (germline): MNHEY, SVGAGI. The CDR3 sequence is 16 residues long. The junction had 7 bases not matched to a gene; V was cut back by 4 bases and J by 0 bases. Here the CDR3 DNA reads TGTGCCAGCAGTTTGCTGGACAGGGCTTTGAACACTGAAGCTTTCTTT. Its translation is CASSLLDRALNTEAFF.

This clonotype was seen at least ten times. The chain employs TRBV12-3 or TRBV12-4 and TRBJ2-3; TRBD1 matches 7 bases. The J segment lost 0 bases and the V segment lost 4 bases, leaving 7 bases of the junction unmatched. There are 16 residues in the CDR3. As DNA, the CDR3 is TGTGCCAGCAGTTGGGGGTTACAGGGGAGCACAGATACGCAGTATTTT. It specifies CASSWGLQGSTDTQYF.

The rearrangement links TRBV12-3 or TRBV12-4 to TRBJ2-7, with 9 positions matching TRBD2. The CDR3 extends over 15 amino acids. Trimming removed 5 bases from V and 4 bases from J; junction bases left unmatched: 9. The CDR3: CASSPTGGGVYEQYF. Here the CDR3 DNA reads TGTGCCAGCAGTCCCACTGGCGGGGGGGTATACGAGCAGTACTTC.

CDR3: CASSPRQGHYGYTF. CDR3 in DNA: TGTGCCAGCAGCCCCCGACAGGGACACTATGGCTACACCTTC. The chain recombines TRBV7-6 with TRBJ1-2; TRBD1 matches at 7 bases. V was pared by 5 bases and J by 3 bases, with 6 bases of the junction left unmatched. Germline assignment: CDR1 SGHVS and CDR2 FNYEAQ. The CDR3 is made up of 14 amino acids.

In the case of this clonotype: Possible read error: a much larger clone is one base away. The rearrangement joins TRBV29-1 to TRBJ1-1; D gene uncertain. Germline-derived CDR1 and CDR2 are SQVTM and ANQGSEA. This CDR3 spans 11 amino acids. DNA of the CDR3: TGCAGCGTTCAATGGAACTCTGAAGCTTTCTTT. This codes for CSVQWNSEAFF.

Many counts were recorded for this clonotype. This chain connects TRBV7-6 to TRBJ1-1; D unresolved. The germline V and J ends were trimmed by 4 bases and 4 bases, with 10 bases remaining between them. This CDR3 region has 13 residues. The V gene's germline CDR1 is SGHVS and CDR2 FNYEAQ. The CDR3 DNA is TGTGCCAGCAGCTCCATGGCCCTCACTGAAGCTTTCTTT. This sequence encodes CASSSMALTEAFF.

In this sample, this clonotype turned up a few times. This chain uses TRBV6-2 or TRBV6-3 with TRBJ1-6; D might be TRBD1 (5 bases). Germline V lookup: CDR1 MNHEY, CDR2 SVGEGT. The V and J ends lost 7 bases and 8 bases respectively, with 15 bases between them. The CDR3 runs 14 residues. The CDR3 loop reads CASNSLGADSPLHF. For the CDR3, the DNA is TGTGCCAGCAATTCCTTAGGGGCTGATTCACCCCTCCACTTT.

The chain combines TRBV5-1 with TRBJ1-6; D not certain. The CDR3 totals 15 residues. Trimming cost V 4 bases and J 7 bases, with 15 bases left between them. Germline assignment: CDR1 SGHRS and CDR2 YFSETQ. For the CDR3, the DNA is TGCGCCAGCAGCCCCGACGGGCGAGGGAATTCACCCCTCCACTTT. Residues: CASSPDGRGNSPLHF.

This clonotype was counted ten times or more. The chain has TRBV12-3 or TRBV12-4 and TRBJ2-3; no reliable D call. V dropped 6 bases and J dropped 2 bases, with 9 bases sitting between them. This CDR3 region has 13 residues. CDR3 sequence (DNA): TGTGCCAGCAGGAATTTAGCCACAGATACGCAGTATTTT. Translated: CASRNLATDTQYF.

The table lists this clonotype with a few counts. The chain has TRBV12-3 or TRBV12-4 and TRBJ1-2, with TRBD1 as a possible D gene (5 bases). Deletions cut 5 bases from V and 1 base from J, with 17 bases between. The length of the CDR3 is 16 residues. CDR3 DNA: TGTGCCAGCAGTAAAACCGGGACCGGTCTTAACTATGGCTACACCTTC. This encodes CASSKTGTGLNYGYTF.

Only a few counts were recorded for this clonotype. The gene calls are TRBV6-5 and TRBJ2-7; 10 bases fit TRBD1. V trimming: 6 bases; J trimming: 2 bases; junction bases outside the gene matches: 7. This CDR3 comprises 15 residues. Germline CDR1 is MNHEY and CDR2 is SVGAGI. The CDR3 is CASRIPGTGAYEQYF. The CDR3 coding sequence is TGTGCCAGCAGGATTCCCGGGACAGGGGCCTACGAGCAGTACTTC.

This chain links TRBV3-1 with TRBJ1-2, with TRBD1 matching 10 bases. The V gene end was trimmed by 4 bases and the J gene end by 4 bases; junction bases not matched to a gene: 9. This CDR3 contains 16 residues. Germline V CDR1 and CDR2: LGHDT, YNNKEL (reference sequence). Written as DNA, the CDR3 is TGTGCCAGCAGCCCGCTCGGGACAGGGGATTCCTATGGCTACACCTTC. Its translation: CASSPLGTGDSYGYTF.

This clonotype was counted only a few times. The rearrangement joins TRBV6-5 to TRBJ2-5; D unclear. The CDR3 spans 14 residues. Germline CDR1 reads MNHEY; CDR2 reads SVGAGI. V was cut by 0 bases and J by 3 bases, with 8 bases left in between. The CDR3 DNA reads TGTGCCAGCAGTTACTCTTACAGCAAAGAGACCCAGTACTTC. Amino acids: CASSYSYSKETQYF.

This chain joins TRBV29-1 and TRBJ2-2, with D possibly called TRBD1 or TRBD2 (5 bases each). In germline, CDR1 is SQVTM, CDR2 ANQGSEA. The CDR3 is made up of 14 amino acids. V lost 7 bases to trimming and J lost 2 bases, with 14 bases between them. The CDR3 region has the DNA TGCAGCGCCTCTGGGGGAGCAAACACCGGGGAGCTGTTTTTT. The encoded protein is CSASGGANTGELFF.

There are many counts of this clonotype. This chain connects TRBV9 to TRBJ2-1, with D unclear. Trimming left V 4 bases short and J 5 bases short, with 16 bases between. Germline V CDR1 and CDR2: SGDLS, YYNGEE. The CDR3 is 15 residues long. CDR3 nucleotide sequence: TGTGCCAGCAGCACCGGGTGGCAGGTAAACAATGAGCAGTTCTTC. It encodes CASSTGWQVNNEQFF.

The V and J genes are TRBV20-1 and TRBJ2-2; 10 bases map to TRBD2. Trimming took 4 bases from V and 4 from J; bases not matched to a gene: 9. The CDR3 sequence is 16 residues long. Germline V CDR1 and CDR2: DFQATT, SNEGSKA (reference sequence). As DNA, the CDR3 is TGCAGTGCTAAACAGTTTAGCGGGGGGCCCACCGGGGAGCTGTTTTTT. It yields the protein CSAKQFSGGPTGELFF.

A few counts support this clonotype. The V and J genes are TRBV10-2 and TRBJ1-5; 9 nucleotides agree with TRBD1. The CDR3 runs 15 residues. CDR1 WSHSY and CDR2 SAAADI come from the germline V gene. Trimming at V came to 5 bases and at J to 4 bases, leaving 6 bases not matched to a gene. CDR3 sequence: CASSLTGGGNQPQHF. The DNA for the CDR3 is TGCGCCAGCAGTCTGACAGGGGGGGGAAATCAGCCCCAGCATTTT.

This rearrangement joins TRBV7-9 to TRBJ1-1; D may be TRBD1 (6 bases). The V end lost 0 bases, the J end lost 0 bases, and 14 bases lay between the germline ends. Germline V gene data show CDR1 as SEHNR and CDR2 as FQNEAQ (reference sequence). The CDR3 has 17 residues. CDR3 sequence: CASSLALGGEMNTEAFF. In DNA, the CDR3 is TGTGCCAGCAGCTTAGCTTTAGGGGGTGAGATGAACACTGAAGCTTTCTTT.

There are many counts of this clonotype. The chain joins TRBV5-1 to TRBJ1-5; 10 bases line up with TRBD1. After removal of 4 bases from V and 4 bases from J, the junction contained 8 bases not matched to a gene. Germline V gives CDR1 SGHRS, CDR2 YFSETQ. CDR3 length: 16 residues. The CDR3 DNA sequence: TGCGCCAGCAGCCCTGGGACAGGGGTTGGAAATCAGCCCCAGCATTTT. Its translation is CASSPGTGVGNQPQHF.